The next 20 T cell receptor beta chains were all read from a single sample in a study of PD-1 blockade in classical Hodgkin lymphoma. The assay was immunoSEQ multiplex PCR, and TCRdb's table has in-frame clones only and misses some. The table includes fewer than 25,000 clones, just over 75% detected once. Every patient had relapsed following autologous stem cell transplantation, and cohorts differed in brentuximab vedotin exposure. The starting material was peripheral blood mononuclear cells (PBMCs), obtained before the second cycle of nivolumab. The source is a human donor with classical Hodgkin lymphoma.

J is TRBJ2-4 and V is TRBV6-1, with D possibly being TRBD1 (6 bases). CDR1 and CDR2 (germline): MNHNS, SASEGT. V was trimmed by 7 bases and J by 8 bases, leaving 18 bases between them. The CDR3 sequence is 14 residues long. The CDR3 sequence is CASTSAQGLDIQYF. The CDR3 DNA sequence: TGTGCCAGCACCTCGGCCCAGGGGTTGGACATTCAGTACTTC.

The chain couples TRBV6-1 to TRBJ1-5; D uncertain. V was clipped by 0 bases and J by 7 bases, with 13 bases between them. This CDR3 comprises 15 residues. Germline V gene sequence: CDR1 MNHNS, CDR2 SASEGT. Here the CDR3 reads CASSEALWVRQPQHF. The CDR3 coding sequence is TGTGCCAGCAGTGAAGCTTTGTGGGTGCGACAGCCCCAGCATTTT.

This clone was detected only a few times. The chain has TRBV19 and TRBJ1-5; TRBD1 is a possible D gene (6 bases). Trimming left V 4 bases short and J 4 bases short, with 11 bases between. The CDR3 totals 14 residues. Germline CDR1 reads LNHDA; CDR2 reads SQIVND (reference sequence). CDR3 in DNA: TGTGCCAGTAGTACTGGACAGAATAATCAGCCCCAGCATTTT. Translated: CASSTGQNNQPQHF.

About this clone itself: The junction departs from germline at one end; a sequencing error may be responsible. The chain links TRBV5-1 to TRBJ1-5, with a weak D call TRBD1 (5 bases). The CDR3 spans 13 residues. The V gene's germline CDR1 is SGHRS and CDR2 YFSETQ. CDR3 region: CASSSRGTGPQHF. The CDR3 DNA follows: TGTGCCAGCAGCTCAAGGGGCACGGGGCCCCAGCATTTT.

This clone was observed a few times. CDR3 nucleotides: TGTGCCTGGAATCCCCCCGGGACAGGCGCAAAACTGTTTTTT. Its translation: CAWNPPGTGAKLFF. The chain uses TRBV30 and TRBJ1-4, with 8 nucleotides matching TRBD1. This CDR3 contains 14 residues. Germline V CDR1 and CDR2: GTSNPN, SVGIG (reference sequence). V lost 4 bases to trimming and J lost 10 bases; unmatched junction nucleotides: 11.

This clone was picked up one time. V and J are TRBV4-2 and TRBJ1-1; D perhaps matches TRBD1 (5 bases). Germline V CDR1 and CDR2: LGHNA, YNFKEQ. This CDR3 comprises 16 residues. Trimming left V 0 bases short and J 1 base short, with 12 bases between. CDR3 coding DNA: TGTGCCAGCAGCCAAGATGGAGGGGTCTCGAACACTGAAGCTTTCTTT. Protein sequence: CASSQDGGVSNTEAFF.

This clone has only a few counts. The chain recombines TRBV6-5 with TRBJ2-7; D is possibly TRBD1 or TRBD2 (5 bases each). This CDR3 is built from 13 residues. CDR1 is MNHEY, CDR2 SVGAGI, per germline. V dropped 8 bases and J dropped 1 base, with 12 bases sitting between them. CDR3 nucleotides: TGTGCCAGCGCGAGGGGAACATCCTACGAGCAGTACTTC. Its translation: CASARGTSYEQYF.

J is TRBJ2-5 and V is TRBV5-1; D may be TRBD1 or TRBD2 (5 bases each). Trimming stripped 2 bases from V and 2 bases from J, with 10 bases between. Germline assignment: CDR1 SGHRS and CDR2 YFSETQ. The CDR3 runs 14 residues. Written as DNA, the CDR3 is TGCGCCAGCAGCTTCGGGACCCAACAAGAGACCCAGTACTTC. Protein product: CASSFGTQQETQYF.

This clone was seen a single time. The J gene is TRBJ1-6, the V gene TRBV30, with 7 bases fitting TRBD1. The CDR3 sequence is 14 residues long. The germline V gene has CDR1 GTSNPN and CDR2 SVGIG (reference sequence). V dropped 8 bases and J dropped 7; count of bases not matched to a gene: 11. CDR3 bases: TGTGCCCACACCGGGGACAGACAAAATTCACCCCTCCACTTT. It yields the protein CAHTGDRQNSPLHF. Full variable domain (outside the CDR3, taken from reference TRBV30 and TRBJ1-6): SQTIHQWPATLVQPVGSPLSLECTVEGTSNPNLYWYRQAAGRGLQLLFYSVGIGQISSEVPQNLSASRPQDRQFILSSKKLLLSDSGFYLCAHTGDRQNSPLHFGNGTRLTVT.

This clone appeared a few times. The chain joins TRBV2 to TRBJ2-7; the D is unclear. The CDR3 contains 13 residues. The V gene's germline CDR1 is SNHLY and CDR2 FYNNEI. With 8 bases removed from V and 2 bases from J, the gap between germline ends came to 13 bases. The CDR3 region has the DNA TGTGCCAGCGGAGAAGACCTTACCTACGAGCAGTACTTC. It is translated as CASGEDLTYEQYF.

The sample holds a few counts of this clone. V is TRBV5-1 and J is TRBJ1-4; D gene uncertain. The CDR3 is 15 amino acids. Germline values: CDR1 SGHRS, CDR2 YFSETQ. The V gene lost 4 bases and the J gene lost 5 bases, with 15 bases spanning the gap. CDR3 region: CASSTGSGENEKLFF. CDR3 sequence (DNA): TGCGCCAGCAGCACCGGGTCGGGTGAGAATGAAAAACTGTTTTTT. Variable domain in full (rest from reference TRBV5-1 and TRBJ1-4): KAGVTQTPRYLIKTRGQQVTLSCSPISGHRSVSWYQQTPGQGLQFLFEYFSETQRNKGNFPGRFSGRQFSNSRSEMNVSTLELGDSALYLCASSTGSGENEKLFFGSGTQLSVL.

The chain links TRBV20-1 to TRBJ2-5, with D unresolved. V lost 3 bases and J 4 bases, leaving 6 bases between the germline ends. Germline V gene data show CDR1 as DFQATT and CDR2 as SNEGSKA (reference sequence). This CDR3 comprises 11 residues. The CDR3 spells CSARVVETQYF. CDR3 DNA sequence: TGCAGTGCTAGGGTAGTAGAGACCCAGTACTTC.

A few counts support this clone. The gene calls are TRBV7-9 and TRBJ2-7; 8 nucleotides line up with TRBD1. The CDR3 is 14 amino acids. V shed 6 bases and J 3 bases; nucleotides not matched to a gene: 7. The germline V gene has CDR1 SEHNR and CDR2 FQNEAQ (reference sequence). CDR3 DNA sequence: TGTGCCAGCAGAACCCAGGGACAGGACTACGAGCAGTACTTC. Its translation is CASRTQGQDYEQYF.

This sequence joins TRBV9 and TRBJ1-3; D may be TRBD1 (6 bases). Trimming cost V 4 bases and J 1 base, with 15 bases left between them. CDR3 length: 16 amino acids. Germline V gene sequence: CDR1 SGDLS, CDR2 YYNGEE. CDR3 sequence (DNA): TGTGCCAGCAGCCCGTTCGCAGGGGCTTCTGGAAACACCATATATTTT. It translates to CASSPFAGASGNTIYF.

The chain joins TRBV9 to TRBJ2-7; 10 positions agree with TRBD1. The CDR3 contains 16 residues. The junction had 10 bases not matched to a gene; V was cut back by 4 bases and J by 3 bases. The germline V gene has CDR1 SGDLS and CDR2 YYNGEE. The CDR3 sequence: CASSPTPWTGGYEQYF. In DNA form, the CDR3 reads TGTGCCAGCAGCCCTACGCCATGGACAGGGGGCTACGAGCAGTACTTC.

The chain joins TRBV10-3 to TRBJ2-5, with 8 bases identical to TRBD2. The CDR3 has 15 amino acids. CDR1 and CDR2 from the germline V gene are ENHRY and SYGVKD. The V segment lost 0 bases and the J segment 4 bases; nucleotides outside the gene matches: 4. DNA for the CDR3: TGTGCCATCAGTGAGTCGTTGCTAGCGGGAGAGACCCAGTACTTC. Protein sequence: CAISESLLAGETQYF.

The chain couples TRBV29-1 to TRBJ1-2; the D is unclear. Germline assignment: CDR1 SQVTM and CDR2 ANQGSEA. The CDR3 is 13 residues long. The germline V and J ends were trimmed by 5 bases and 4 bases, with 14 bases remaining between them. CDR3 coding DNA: TGCAGCGTTTTCGGATCCAGCGGCTATGGCTACACCTTC. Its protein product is CSVFGSSGYGYTF.

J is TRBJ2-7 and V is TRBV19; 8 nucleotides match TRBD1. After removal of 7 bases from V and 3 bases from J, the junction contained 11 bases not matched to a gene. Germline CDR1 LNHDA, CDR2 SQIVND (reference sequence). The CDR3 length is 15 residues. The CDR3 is CASILLTGENYEQYF. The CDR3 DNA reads TGTGCCAGTATTCTTCTGACAGGGGAGAACTACGAGCAGTACTTC.

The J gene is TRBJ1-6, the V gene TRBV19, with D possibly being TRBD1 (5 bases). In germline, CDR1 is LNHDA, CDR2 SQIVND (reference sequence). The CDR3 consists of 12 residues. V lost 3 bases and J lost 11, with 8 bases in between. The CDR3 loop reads CASSMGGTPLHF. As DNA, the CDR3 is TGTGCCAGTAGTATGGGGGGGACACCCCTCCACTTT.

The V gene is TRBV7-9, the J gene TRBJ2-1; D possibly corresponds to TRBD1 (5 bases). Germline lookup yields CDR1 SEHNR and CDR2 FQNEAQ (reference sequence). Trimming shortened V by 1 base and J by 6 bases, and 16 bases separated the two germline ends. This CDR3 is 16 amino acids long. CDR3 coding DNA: TGTGCCAGCAGCTTAGTAATTCGCAGGGAAATCAATGAGCAGTTCTTC. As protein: CASSLVIRREINEQFF. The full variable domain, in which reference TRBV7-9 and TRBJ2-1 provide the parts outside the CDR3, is DTGVSQNPRHKITKRGQNVTFRCDPISEHNRLYWYRQTLGQGPEFLTYFQNEAQLEKSRLLSDRFSAERPKGSFSTLEIQRTEQGDSAMYLCASSLVIRREINEQFFGPGTRLTVL.